The 28 T cell receptor beta chains below all came from one sample that was sequenced in a study of blood T cell repertoires in COVID-19. Libraries were prepared by immunoSEQ multiplex PCR; TCRdb keeps only in-frame clonotypes and omits some of them. The sample yields over 100,000 clones, roughly 89% seen once. Sequencing used peripheral blood. All receptors derive from a man aged 35 to 55 with acute or convalescent COVID-19.

The J gene is TRBJ2-7, the V gene TRBV12-5, with TRBD1 matching 7 bases. The V gene's germline CDR1 is LGHNT and CDR2 FRNRAP. V lost 5 bases to trimming and J lost 3 bases; unmatched junction nucleotides: 7. CDR3 length: 14 amino acids. CDR3 in amino acids: CASGPRDRFYEQYF. The CDR3 nucleotides read TGTGCTAGTGGTCCCCGGGACAGATTCTACGAGCAGTACTTC.

The rearrangement joins TRBV6-2 or TRBV6-3 to TRBJ1-2; D perhaps matches TRBD1 (6 bases). V lost 6 bases and J lost 3, with 14 bases in between. The CDR3 has 14 residues. The germline CDR1 and CDR2 sequences are MNHEY and SVGEGT. The CDR3 DNA is TGTGCCAGCAGCACAACAGGGATCGACTATGGCTACACCTTC. This encodes CASSTTGIDYGYTF.

The sample holds a few counts of this clone. The chain joins TRBV9 to TRBJ1-3; a possible D gene is TRBD1 (5 bases). Between the trimmed V and J ends, which lost 2 bases and 7 bases, there was a span of 10 bases. Germline CDR1 reads SGDLS; CDR2 reads YYNGEE. The CDR3 covers 13 residues. CDR3 nucleotides: TGTGCCAGCAGCGTGGACAATGGGAACACCATATATTTT. Its translation is CASSVDNGNTIYF.

The V call is TRBV5-1, the J call TRBJ1-1; D might be TRBD1 (5 bases). This CDR3 region has 17 residues. The germline V gene has CDR1 SGHRS and CDR2 YFSETQ. V was pared by 0 bases and J by 1 base, with 16 bases between. The CDR3 reads CASSLGAGQGTNTEAFF. CDR3 coding DNA: TGCGCCAGCAGCTTGGGGGCTGGGCAGGGTACGAACACTGAAGCTTTCTTT.

This clone was detected only once. The chain uses TRBV5-6 and TRBJ1-6; perhaps TRBD1 as D (5 bases). The CDR3 runs 15 residues. Germline lookup yields CDR1 SGHDT and CDR2 YYEEEE. V was shortened by 0 bases and J by 3 bases, with 7 bases between the two germline ends. The CDR3, as DNA: TGTGCCAGCAGCTTGGGACAGCACTATAATTCACCCCTCCACTTT. Translating gives CASSLGQHYNSPLHF.

The chain uses TRBV6-5 and TRBJ2-1, with TRBD2 as a possible D gene (5 bases). V gave up 10 bases and J gave up 4 bases, with 17 bases separating them. The CDR3 is 14 residues long. The V gene's germline CDR1 is MNHEY and CDR2 SVGAGI. CDR3 DNA sequence: TGTGCCATTCTAAATCGACTACCTTACAATGAGCAGTTCTTC. It codes for CAILNRLPYNEQFF.

This clone appeared a few times. The CDR3 sequence is CASSLEDSGYNEQFF. DNA for the CDR3: TGTGCCAGCAGCTTGGAGGATAGCGGTTACAATGAGCAGTTCTTC. The genes are TRBV5-8 and TRBJ2-1; D might be TRBD2 (6 bases). Trimming removed 0 bases at V and 4 bases at J, with 11 bases between. The CDR3 has 15 residues. Germline-derived CDR1 and CDR2 are SGHTS and YDEGEE.

This clone was observed a single time. This chain joins TRBV3-1 (or the pseudogene TRBV3-2) and TRBJ1-3; 7 bases match TRBD1. Germline-derived CDR1 and CDR2 are LGHDT and YNNKEL (reference sequence). The junction had 11 bases not matched to a gene; V was cut back by 3 bases and J by 0 bases. CDR3 length: 18 residues. The CDR3 DNA reads as TGTGCCAGCAGCCAGGCTACCGACAGGGCCCTCTCTGGAAACACCATATATTTT. Its protein product is CASSQATDRALSGNTIYF.

This chain uses TRBV6-2 or TRBV6-3 with TRBJ1-6; 9 bases match TRBD1. The CDR3 is 15 residues long. The germline V gene encodes CDR1 MNHEY and CDR2 SVGEGT. V lost 6 bases to trimming and J lost 8 bases; unmatched junction nucleotides: 8. DNA for the CDR3: TGTGCCAGCAGCCGACCGGGACAGGGAGATTCACCCCTCCACTTT. This gives the protein CASSRPGQGDSPLHF.

V is TRBV5-4 and J is TRBJ2-3; the match to TRBD2 covers 8 bases. The length of the CDR3 is 13 residues. The ends lost 4 bases at V and 4 bases at J; junction bases unmatched: 2. From germline, CDR1 is SGHNT and CDR2 YYREEE (reference sequence). CDR3: CASSPGGADTQYF. The CDR3 nucleotides read TGTGCCAGCAGCCCGGGAGGGGCAGATACGCAGTATTTT.

There are a few counts of this clone. This chain links TRBV7-6 with TRBJ1-4; 7 bases match TRBD1. CDR1 and CDR2 from the germline V gene are SGHVS and FNYEAQ. V shed 3 bases and J 7 bases; nucleotides not matched to a gene: 8. The CDR3 covers 15 residues. CDR3 sequence (DNA): TGTGCCAGCAGCTTTGAGGGGGCCGTTGTTGAAAAACTGTTTTTT. Residues: CASSFEGAVVEKLFF.

In its sample, this clone was seen once. The chain uses TRBV9 and TRBJ2-1, with D possibly TRBD2 on 5 matching bases. With 1 base removed from V and 7 bases from J, the gap between germline ends came to 18 bases. This CDR3 is 16 amino acids long. Looked up from germline, CDR1 is SGDLS and CDR2 is YYNGEE. The DNA of the CDR3 is TGTGCCAGCAGCGTAATATCGCGGAGCGGCCTAAATGAGCAGTTCTTC. Protein: CASSVISRSGLNEQFF.

The chain joins TRBV7-2 to TRBJ2-6; 12 nucleotides agree with TRBD2. The germline gives CDR1 SGHTA, CDR2 FQGNSA. The CDR3 sequence is 22 residues long. Trimming removed 0 bases from V and 4 bases from J; junction bases left unmatched: 16. CDR3 region: CASSLALGLGLAGTRGANVLTF. For the CDR3, the DNA is TGTGCCAGCAGCTTAGCGCTCGGGTTAGGACTAGCGGGAACACGAGGGGCCAACGTCCTGACTTTC.

This sequence joins TRBV5-1 and TRBJ1-1; maybe TRBD1 (6 bases). V lost 4 bases and J 1 base, leaving 17 bases between the germline ends. This CDR3 is 16 amino acids long. Germline lookup yields CDR1 SGHRS and CDR2 YFSETQ. The chain's CDR3 is CASSPQGWFPNTEAFF. The CDR3 DNA follows: TGCGCCAGCAGCCCACAGGGCTGGTTCCCGAACACTGAAGCTTTCTTT.

V usage is TRBV7-8 and J usage is TRBJ2-7; maybe TRBD1 (6 bases). Trimming cost V 5 bases and J 6 bases, with 11 bases left between them. The germline CDR1 and CDR2 sequences are SGHVS and FQNEAQ. CDR3 length equals 12 residues. CDR3: CASSTAGAEQYF. In DNA form, the CDR3 reads TGTGCCAGCAGCACCGCAGGGGCCGAGCAGTACTTC.

V is TRBV7-2 and J is TRBJ2-5; D gene ambiguous. Trimming stripped 5 bases from V and 4 bases from J, with 23 bases between. CDR3 size: 17 residues. Germline V gives CDR1 SGHTA, CDR2 FQGNSA. CDR3 DNA: TGTGCCAGCAGCCAGCCCAAAACCCTAGTGCGTGGAGAGACCCAGTACTTC. Translation gives CASSQPKTLVRGETQYF.

The chain is built from TRBV13 and TRBJ2-3; 7 nucleotides line up with TRBD2. The length of the CDR3 is 17 residues. CDR1 is PRHDT, CDR2 FYEKMQ, per germline (reference sequence). V dropped 5 bases and J dropped 0; count of bases not matched to a gene: 11. The DNA of the CDR3 is TGTGCCAGCAGCCTCGCGCTAGCGGAGTCAAGCACAGATACGCAGTATTTT. Encoded protein: CASSLALAESSTDTQYF.

This rearrangement joins TRBV14 to TRBJ2-3; D unclear. V lost 1 base, J lost 2 bases, and 7 bases lay in between. Germline V gene data show CDR1 as SGHDN and CDR2 as FVKESK. This CDR3 comprises 14 residues. DNA of the CDR3: TGTGCCAGCAGCCAAGTCCAGGTCACAGATACGCAGTATTTT. It specifies CASSQVQVTDTQYF.

This clone is labeled as large. The chain couples TRBV3-1 (or the pseudogene TRBV3-2) to TRBJ1-1, with a tentative D call TRBD1 (6 bases). Trimming removed 0 bases from V and 11 bases from J, with 16 bases in between. Germline V gene sequence: CDR1 LGHDT, CDR2 YNNKEL (reference sequence). The CDR3 contains 14 residues. The CDR3 DNA is TGTGCCAGCAGCCAAGATCTAGGGGGATATGATGCTTTCTTT. It specifies CASSQDLGGYDAFF.

The chain combines TRBV3-1 (or the pseudogene TRBV3-2) with TRBJ1-4; the D is unclear. V was pared by 0 bases and J by 5 bases, with 16 bases between. The CDR3 spans 17 residues. CDR1 is LGHDT, CDR2 YNNKEL, per germline (reference sequence). CDR3 sequence: CASSQDPSGYTNEKLFF. The CDR3 DNA sequence: TGTGCCAGCAGCCAAGATCCGTCGGGGTATACAAATGAAAAACTGTTTTTT.

The chain joins TRBV5-1 to TRBJ1-1; 7 bases match TRBD1. Trimming at V came to 3 bases and at J to 8 bases, leaving 7 bases not matched to a gene. The CDR3 is 13 amino acids. Germline V gene lookup returns CDR1 SGHRS and CDR2 YFSETQ. DNA for the CDR3: TGCGCCAGCAGCTACCGGACAGGCGAAGAAGCTTTCTTT. Translated: CASSYRTGEEAFF.

J is TRBJ1-5 and V is TRBV19, with D unclear. The CDR3 contains 16 residues. Deletions cut 4 bases from V and 2 bases from J, with 15 bases between. Per germline, CDR1 LNHDA and CDR2 SQIVND (reference sequence). The CDR3 here is CASSTLAGFGNQPQHF. As DNA, the CDR3 is TGTGCCAGTAGTACCCTCGCGGGATTTGGCAATCAGCCCCAGCATTTT.

The V gene is TRBV2, the J gene TRBJ1-5; a weak D match, TRBD1 (5 bases). The CDR3 runs 15 residues. V gave up 7 bases and J gave up 0 bases, with 13 bases separating them. Germline CDR1 SNHLY, CDR2 FYNNEI. CDR3 residues: CASKLGHHSNQPQHF. In nucleotides, the CDR3 is TGTGCCAGCAAGCTAGGACACCATAGCAATCAGCCCCAGCATTTT.

The V call is TRBV7-9, the J call TRBJ2-3; D perhaps matches TRBD1 (5 bases). CDR1 is SEHNR, CDR2 FQNEAQ, per germline (reference sequence). This CDR3 region has 15 residues. Trimming cost V 2 bases and J 0 bases, with 9 bases left between them. The CDR3 loop is CASSLFTGSTDTQYF. CDR3 DNA: TGTGCCAGCAGCTTATTCACAGGCAGCACAGATACGCAGTATTTT.

The genes are TRBV12-3 or TRBV12-4 and TRBJ1-2, with 8 bases that match TRBD1. The CDR3 is 13 amino acids. The J segment lost 5 bases and the V segment lost 7 bases, leaving 6 bases of the junction unmatched. CDR3 sequence reads: CASTPDRAYGYTF. The CDR3 nucleotides are TGTGCCAGCACTCCGGACAGGGCGTATGGCTACACCTTC.

The chain couples TRBV11-1 to TRBJ1-6; D unclear. The length of the CDR3 is 14 residues. Germline values: CDR1 SGHAT, CDR2 FQDESV (reference sequence). V lost 3 bases and J 14 bases, leaving 17 bases between the germline ends. CDR3 DNA sequence: TGTGCCAGCAGCTTGGCTGAAGAGACTGCAGCCCTCCACTTT. This codes for CASSLAEETAALHF. The full variable domain, completed using reference TRBV11-1 and TRBJ1-6, is EAEVAQSPRYKITEKSQAVAFWCDPISGHATLYWYRQILGQGPELLVQFQDESVVDDSQLPKDRFSAERLKGVDSTLKIQPAELGDSAMYLCASSLAEETAALHFGNGTRLTVT.

The chain employs TRBV5-6 and TRBJ1-2; D is ambiguous. The CDR3 extends over 14 amino acids. Germline V gene sequence: CDR1 SGHDT, CDR2 YYEEEE. V was shortened by 7 bases and J by 4 bases, with 17 bases between the two germline ends. CDR3 amino acids: CASRIGLQSYGYTF. The DNA for the CDR3 is TGTGCCAGCCGCATAGGATTACAGAGCTATGGCTACACCTTC.

The count of this clone is one. The CDR3 nucleotides are TGTGCCAGCAGCCAAGATCGAATGGCAGGTGAAGCTTTCTTT. As protein: CASSQDRMAGEAFF. The chain couples TRBV4-2 to TRBJ1-1; D not resolved. The ends were cut back, 0 bases at V and 7 bases at J, with 12 bases in the middle. CDR3 length: 14 amino acids. The germline CDR1 and CDR2 sequences are LGHNA and YNFKEQ.